This T cell receptor beta chain derives from a study of blood T cell repertoires in COVID-19. Study-wide context: COVID-19 samples from acute and convalescent phases originated in the United States, Italy and Spain. Sources were T cells, B-cell-depleted T cells, or PBMCs; the material itself was cDNA or gDNA.

Authors' methods: Amplifying reference gene primers gave estimates of nucleated cell counts. The data were produced by immunoSEQ multiplex PCR, yet TCRdb's version contains in-frame clones alone and is incomplete. D and trimming were read from the DNA, whereas the V and J calls and clone size are those reported in that table. The sample records under 85,000 clones, 65% to 85% being singletons. CDR3 length equals 16 residues. CDR1 is SEHNR, CDR2 FQNEAQ, per germline (reference sequence). The V and J ends lost 1 base and 1 base, in that order; junction bases with no gene match: 5. The TCR comes from a man aged 55-75 years with active or convalescent COVID-19. The chain uses TRBV7-9 and TRBJ2-5; 8 nucleotides match TRBD2. Sample: peripheral blood. The CDR3, as DNA: TGTGCCAGCAGCTTAGGAGCGGGGGCCGGCCAAGAGACCCAGTACTTC. Protein product: CASSLGAGAGQETQYF.